Included here is one TCR beta chain sequence, with context. Its antigen is as yet unknown. The data were produced by immunoSEQ multiplex PCR, yet TCRdb's version contains in-frame clones alone and is incomplete. The sample carries more than 75,000 clones, around 86% recorded once. Sample time point: blood 2 weeks post-SBRT. Treatment here: 15 Gy SBRT to primary tumor, nephrectomy 4 weeks later. These data come from a study of radiation and T cells in renal cell carcinoma. Study observations and caveats: In blood, top tumor clones expanded by 2 weeks, shrinking by 4.

V was cut by 0 bases and J by 8 bases, with 8 bases left in between. Germline CDR1 reads SGHAT; CDR2 reads FQNNGV. The CDR3 contains 12 residues. This chain links TRBV11-2 with TRBJ2-7, with D tentatively TRBD1 (5 bases). This receptor was taken from a woman aged 50 to 65 with renal cell carcinoma. The sample was blood, taken from a patient whose treatment included radiotherapy and nephrectomy. The CDR3 sequence is CASSLEAGQQYF. In DNA form, the CDR3 reads TGTGCCAGCAGCTTAGAAGCAGGGCAGCAGTACTTC.